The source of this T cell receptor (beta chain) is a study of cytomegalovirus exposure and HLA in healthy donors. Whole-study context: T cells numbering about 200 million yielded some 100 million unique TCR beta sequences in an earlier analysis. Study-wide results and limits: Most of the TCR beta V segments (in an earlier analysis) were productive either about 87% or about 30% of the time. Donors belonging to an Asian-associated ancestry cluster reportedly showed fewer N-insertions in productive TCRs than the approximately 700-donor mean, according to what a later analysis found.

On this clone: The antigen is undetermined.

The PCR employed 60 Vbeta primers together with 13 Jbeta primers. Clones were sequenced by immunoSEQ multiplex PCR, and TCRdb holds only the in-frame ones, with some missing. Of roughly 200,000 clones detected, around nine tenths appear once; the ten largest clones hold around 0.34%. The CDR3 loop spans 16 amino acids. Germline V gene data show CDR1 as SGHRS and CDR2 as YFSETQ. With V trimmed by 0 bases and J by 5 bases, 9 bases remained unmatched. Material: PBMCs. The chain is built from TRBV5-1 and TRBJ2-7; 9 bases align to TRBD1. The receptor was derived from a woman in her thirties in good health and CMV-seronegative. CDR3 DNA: TGCGCCAGCAGCTTGGGACACCAAACAGGGGGCGACGAGCAGTACTTC. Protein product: CASSLGHQTGGDEQYF.